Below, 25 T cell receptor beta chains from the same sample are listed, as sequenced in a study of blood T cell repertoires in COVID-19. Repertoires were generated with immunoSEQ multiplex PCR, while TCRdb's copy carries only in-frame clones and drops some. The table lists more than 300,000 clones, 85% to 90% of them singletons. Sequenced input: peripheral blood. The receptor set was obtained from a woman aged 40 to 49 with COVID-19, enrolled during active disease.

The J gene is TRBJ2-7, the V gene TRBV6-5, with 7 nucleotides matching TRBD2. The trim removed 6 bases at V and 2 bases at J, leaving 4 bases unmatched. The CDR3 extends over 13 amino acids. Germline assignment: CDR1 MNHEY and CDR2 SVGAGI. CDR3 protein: CASRPSGTYEQYF. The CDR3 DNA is TGTGCCAGCAGGCCGAGCGGGACCTACGAGCAGTACTTC.

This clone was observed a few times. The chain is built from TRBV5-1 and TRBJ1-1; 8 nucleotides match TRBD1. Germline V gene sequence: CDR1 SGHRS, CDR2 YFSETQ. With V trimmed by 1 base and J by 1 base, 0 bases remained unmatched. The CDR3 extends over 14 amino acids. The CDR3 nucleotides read TGCGCCAGCAGCTTGACAGGGGGGAACACTGAAGCTTTCTTT. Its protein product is CASSLTGGNTEAFF.

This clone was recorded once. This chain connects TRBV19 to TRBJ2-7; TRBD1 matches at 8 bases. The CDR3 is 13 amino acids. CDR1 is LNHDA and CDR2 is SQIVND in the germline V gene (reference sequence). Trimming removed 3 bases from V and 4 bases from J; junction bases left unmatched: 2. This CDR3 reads CASSMGQVYEQYF. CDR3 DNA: TGTGCCAGTAGTATGGGACAGGTATACGAGCAGTACTTC.

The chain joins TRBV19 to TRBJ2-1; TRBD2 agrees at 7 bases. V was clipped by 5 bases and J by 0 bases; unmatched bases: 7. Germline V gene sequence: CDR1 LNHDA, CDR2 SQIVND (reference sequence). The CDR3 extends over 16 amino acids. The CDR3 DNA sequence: TGTGCCAGTAGTGCCTTCCTAGCGGCCTCCTACAATGAGCAGTTCTTC. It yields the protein CASSAFLAASYNEQFF.

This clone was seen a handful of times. The CDR3 sequence is CASSLMGGNAEAFF. For the CDR3, the DNA is TGTGCCAGCAGCTTAATGGGAGGCAACGCTGAAGCTTTCTTT. The chain links TRBV7-3 to TRBJ1-1, with D unclear. Trimming took off 1 base at V and 6 bases at J, with 12 bases between the two ends. This CDR3 region has 14 residues. Germline V gene data show CDR1 as SGHTA and CDR2 as FQGTGA.

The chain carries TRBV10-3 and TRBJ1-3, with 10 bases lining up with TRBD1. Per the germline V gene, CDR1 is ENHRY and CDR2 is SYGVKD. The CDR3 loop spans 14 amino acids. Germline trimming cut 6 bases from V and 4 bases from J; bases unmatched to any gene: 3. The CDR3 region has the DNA TGTGCCATCAGCGGGACAGGGGAGGGAAACACCATATATTTT. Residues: CAISGTGEGNTIYF.

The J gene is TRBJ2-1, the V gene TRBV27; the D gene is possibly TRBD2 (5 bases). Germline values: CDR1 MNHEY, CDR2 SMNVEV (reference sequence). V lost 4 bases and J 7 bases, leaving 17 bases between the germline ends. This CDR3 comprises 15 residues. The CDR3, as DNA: TGTGCCAGCAGTTGGAGTGAGGGTTTGGGGAATGAGCAGTTCTTC. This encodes CASSWSEGLGNEQFF.

The CDR3 region has the DNA TGTGCCAGCAGTTTTGCGGGGTTTGGCAATCAGCCCCAGCATTTT. Its protein is CASSFAGFGNQPQHF. The chain links TRBV28 to TRBJ1-5; the D is unclear. Germline values: CDR1 MDHEN, CDR2 SYDVKM. This CDR3 is 15 amino acids long. Trimming stripped 3 bases from V and 2 bases from J, with 11 bases between.

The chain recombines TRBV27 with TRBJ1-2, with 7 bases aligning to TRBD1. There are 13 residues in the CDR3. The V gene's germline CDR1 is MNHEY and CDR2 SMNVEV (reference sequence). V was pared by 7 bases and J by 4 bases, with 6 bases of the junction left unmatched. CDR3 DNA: TGTGCCAGCACAGCAGAGGGGGCCTATGGCTACACCTTC. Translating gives CASTAEGAYGYTF.

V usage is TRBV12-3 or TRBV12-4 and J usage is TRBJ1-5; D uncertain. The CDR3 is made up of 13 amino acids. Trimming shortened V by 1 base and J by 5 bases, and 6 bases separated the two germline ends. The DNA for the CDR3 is TGTGCCAGCAGTTTAGAGCTTTATCAGCCCCAGCATTTT. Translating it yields CASSLELYQPQHF.

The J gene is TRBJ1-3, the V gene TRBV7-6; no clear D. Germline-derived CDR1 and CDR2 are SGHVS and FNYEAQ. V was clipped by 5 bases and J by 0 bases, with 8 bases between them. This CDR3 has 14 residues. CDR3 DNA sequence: TGTGCCAGCAGCCTCGGGGTCTCTGGAAACACCATATATTTT. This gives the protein CASSLGVSGNTIYF.

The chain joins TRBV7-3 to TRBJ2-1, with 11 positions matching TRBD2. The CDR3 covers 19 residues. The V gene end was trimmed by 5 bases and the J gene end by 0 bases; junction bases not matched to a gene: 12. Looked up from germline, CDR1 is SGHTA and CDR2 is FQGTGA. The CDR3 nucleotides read TGTGCCAGCAGCCCACGGACTAGCGGGCTCCTGAGCTCCTACAATGAGCAGTTCTTC. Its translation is CASSPRTSGLLSSYNEQFF.

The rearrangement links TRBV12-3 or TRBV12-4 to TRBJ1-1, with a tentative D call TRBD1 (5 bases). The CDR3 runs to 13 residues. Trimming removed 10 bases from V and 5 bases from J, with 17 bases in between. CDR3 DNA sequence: TGTGCCACCGGGAGGGGAGTTGGGACTGAAGCTTTCTTT. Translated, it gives CATGRGVGTEAFF.

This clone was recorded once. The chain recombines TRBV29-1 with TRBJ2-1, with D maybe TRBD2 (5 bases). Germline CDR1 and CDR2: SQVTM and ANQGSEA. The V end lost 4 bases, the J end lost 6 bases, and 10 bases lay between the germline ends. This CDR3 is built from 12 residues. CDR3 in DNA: TGCAGCGTTGGTACCGGGATCAATGAGCAGTTCTTC. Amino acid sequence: CSVGTGINEQFF.

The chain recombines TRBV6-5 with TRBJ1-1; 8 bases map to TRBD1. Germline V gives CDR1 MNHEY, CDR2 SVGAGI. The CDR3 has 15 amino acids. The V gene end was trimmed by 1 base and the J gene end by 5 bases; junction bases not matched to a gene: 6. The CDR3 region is CASSYLGQGGTEAFF. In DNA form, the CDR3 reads TGTGCCAGCAGTTACTTAGGACAGGGTGGTACTGAAGCTTTCTTT.

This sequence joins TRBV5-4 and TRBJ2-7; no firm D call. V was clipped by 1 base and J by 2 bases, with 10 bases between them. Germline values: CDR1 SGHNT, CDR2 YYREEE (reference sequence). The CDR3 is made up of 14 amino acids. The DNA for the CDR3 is TGTGCCAGCAGCTTGAGAGAGTTTCCCTACGAGCAGTACTTC. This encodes CASSLREFPYEQYF.

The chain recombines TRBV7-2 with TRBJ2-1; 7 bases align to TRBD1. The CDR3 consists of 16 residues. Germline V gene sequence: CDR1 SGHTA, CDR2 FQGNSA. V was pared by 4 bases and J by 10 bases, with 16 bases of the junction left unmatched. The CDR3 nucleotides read TGTGCCAGCAGCTCATACGGAAAGACAGGGACCGAGGAGCAGTTCTTC. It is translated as CASSSYGKTGTEEQFF.

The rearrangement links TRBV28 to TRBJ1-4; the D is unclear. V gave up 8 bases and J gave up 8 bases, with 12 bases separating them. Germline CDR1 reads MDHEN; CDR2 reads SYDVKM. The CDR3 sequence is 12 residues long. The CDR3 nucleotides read TGTGCCAGCCTCCAGGAGGGCGAAAAACTGTTTTTT. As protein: CASLQEGEKLFF.

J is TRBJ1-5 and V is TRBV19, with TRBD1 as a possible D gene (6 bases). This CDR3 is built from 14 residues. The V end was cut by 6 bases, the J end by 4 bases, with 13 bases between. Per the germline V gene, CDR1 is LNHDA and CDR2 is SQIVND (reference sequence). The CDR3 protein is CASRQDSRNQPQHF. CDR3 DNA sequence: TGTGCCAGTAGGCAGGACAGCCGGAATCAGCCCCAGCATTTT.

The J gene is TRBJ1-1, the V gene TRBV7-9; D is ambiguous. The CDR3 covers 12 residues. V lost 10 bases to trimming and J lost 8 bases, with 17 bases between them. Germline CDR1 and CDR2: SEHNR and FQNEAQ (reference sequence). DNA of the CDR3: TGTGCCAACAGTTTAAGTACGGTGGAAGCTTTCTTT. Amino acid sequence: CANSLSTVEAFF.

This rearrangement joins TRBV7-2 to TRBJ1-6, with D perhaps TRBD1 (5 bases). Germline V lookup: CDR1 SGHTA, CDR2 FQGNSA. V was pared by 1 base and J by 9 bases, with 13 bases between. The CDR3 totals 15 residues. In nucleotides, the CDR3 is TGTGCCAGCAGCTTAGGGGCAGGGAAAAGTTCACCCCTCCACTTT. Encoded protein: CASSLGAGKSSPLHF.

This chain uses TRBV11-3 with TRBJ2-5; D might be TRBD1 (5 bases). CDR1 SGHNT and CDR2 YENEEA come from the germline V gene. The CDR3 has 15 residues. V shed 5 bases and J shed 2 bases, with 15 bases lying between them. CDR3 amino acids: CASSPRQGQQETQYF. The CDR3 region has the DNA TGTGCCAGCAGCCCCCGCCAGGGTCAGCAAGAGACCCAGTACTTC. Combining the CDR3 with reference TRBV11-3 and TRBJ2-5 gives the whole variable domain EAGVVQSPRYKIIEKKQPVAFWCNPISGHNTLYWYLQNLGQGPELLIRYENEEAVDDSQLPKDRFSAERLKGVDSTLKIQPAELGDSAVYLCASSPRQGQQETQYFGPGTRLLVL.

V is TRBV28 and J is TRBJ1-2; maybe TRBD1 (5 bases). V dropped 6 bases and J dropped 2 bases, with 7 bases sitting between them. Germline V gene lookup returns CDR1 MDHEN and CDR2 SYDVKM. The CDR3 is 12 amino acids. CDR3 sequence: CASSDSNYGYTF. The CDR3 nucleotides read TGTGCCAGCAGCGACAGCAACTATGGCTACACCTTC.

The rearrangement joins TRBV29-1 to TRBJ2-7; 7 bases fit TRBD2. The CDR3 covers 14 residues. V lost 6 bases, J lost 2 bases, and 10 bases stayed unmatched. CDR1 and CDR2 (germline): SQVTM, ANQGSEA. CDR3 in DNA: TGCAGCGTCCGGGTCGGGGAGGGGCCCTACGAGCAGTACTTC. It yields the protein CSVRVGEGPYEQYF.

CDR3 in amino acids: CSVGGGRPQHF. In DNA, the CDR3 is TGCAGCGTGGGGGGGGGACGACCCCAGCATTTT. The chain joins TRBV29-1 to TRBJ1-5, with D perhaps matching TRBD1 (5 bases). The CDR3 runs 11 residues. The V end lost 6 bases, the J end lost 10 bases, and 13 bases lay between the germline ends. Germline V CDR1 and CDR2: SQVTM, ANQGSEA.